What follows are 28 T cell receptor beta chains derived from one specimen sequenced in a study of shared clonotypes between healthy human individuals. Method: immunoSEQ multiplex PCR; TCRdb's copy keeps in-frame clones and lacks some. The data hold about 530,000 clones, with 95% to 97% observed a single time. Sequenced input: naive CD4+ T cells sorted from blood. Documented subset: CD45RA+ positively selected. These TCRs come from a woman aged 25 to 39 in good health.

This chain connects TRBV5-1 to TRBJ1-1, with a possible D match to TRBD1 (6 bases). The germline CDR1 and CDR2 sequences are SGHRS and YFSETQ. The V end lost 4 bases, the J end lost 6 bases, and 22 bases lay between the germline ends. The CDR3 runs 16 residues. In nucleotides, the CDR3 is TGCGCCAGCAGCCCGACGACAGGCTACCTTCGGTCTGAAGCTTTCTTT. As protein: CASSPTTGYLRSEAFF.

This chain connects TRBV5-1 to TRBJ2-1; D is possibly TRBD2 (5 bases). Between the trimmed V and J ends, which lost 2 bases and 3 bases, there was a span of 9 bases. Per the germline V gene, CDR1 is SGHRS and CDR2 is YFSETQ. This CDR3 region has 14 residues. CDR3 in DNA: TGCGCCAGCAGCTTTGGGGAGCTCTACAATGAGCAGTTCTTC. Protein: CASSFGELYNEQFF.

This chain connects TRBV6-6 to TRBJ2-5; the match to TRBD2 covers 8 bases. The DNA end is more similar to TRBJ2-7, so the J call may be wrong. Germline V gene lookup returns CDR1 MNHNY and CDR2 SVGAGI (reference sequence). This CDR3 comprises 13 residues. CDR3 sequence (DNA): TGTGCCAGCACGGGAGGGGTTACCTACGAGCAGTACTTC. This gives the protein CASTGGVTYEQYF.

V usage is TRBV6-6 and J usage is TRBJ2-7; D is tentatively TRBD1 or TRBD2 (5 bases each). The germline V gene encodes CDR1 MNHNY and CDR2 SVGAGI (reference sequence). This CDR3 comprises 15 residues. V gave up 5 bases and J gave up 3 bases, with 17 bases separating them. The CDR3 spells CASSRGTVGDYEQYF. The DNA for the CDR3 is TGTGCCAGCAGTCGAGGGACGGTGGGGGACTACGAGCAGTACTTC.

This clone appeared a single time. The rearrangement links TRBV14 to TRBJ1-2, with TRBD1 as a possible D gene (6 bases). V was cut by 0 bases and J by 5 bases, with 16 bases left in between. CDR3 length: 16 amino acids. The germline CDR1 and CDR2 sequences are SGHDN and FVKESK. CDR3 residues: CASSQDFQGLFYGYTF. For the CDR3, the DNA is TGTGCCAGCAGCCAAGATTTTCAGGGGCTTTTTTATGGCTACACCTTC. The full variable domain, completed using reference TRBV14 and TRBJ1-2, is EAGVTQFPSHSVIEKGQTVTLRCDPISGHDNLYWYRRVMGKEIKFLLHFVKESKQDESGMPNNRFLAERTGGTYSTLKVQPAELEDSGVYFCASSQDFQGLFYGYTFGSGTRLTVV.

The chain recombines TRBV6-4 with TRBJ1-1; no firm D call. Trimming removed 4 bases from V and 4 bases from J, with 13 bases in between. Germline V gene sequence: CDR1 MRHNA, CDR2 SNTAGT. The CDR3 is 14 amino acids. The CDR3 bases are TGTGCCAGCAGTGTCGAGGCCTCAGGCACTGAAGCTTTCTTT. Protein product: CASSVEASGTEAFF.

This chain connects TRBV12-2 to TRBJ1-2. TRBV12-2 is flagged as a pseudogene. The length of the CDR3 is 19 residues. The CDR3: CASRLACHVLRGGRYGYTF. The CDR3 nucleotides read TGTGCAAGTCGCTTAGCTTGCCATGTGTTGAGGGGCGGGCGCTATGGCTACACCTTC.

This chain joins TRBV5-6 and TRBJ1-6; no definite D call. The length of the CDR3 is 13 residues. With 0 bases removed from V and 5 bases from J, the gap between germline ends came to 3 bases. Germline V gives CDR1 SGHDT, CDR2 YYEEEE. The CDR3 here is CASSLEDNSPLHF. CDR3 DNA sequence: TGTGCCAGCAGCTTGGAGGATAATTCACCCCTCCACTTT.

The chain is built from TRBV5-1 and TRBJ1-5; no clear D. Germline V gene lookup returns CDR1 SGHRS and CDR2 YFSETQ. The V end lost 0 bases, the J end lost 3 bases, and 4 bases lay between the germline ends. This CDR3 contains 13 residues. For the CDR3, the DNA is TGCGCCAGCAGCTTGGCCCCCAATCAGCCCCAGCATTTT. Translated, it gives CASSLAPNQPQHF.

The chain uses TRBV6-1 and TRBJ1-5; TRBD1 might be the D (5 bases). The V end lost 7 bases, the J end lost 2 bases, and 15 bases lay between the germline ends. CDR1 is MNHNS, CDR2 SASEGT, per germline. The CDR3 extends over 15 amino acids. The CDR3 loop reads CASISSGLGNQPQHF. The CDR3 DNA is TGTGCCAGCATCTCATCGGGGCTGGGCAATCAGCCCCAGCATTTT.

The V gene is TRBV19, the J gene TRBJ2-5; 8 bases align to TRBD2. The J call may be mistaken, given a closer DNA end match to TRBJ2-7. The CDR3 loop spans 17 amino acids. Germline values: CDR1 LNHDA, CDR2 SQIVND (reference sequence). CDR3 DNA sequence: TGTGCCAGTAGTGAAACACCGGGACTAGGATCGTTATACGAGCAGTACTTC. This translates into CASSETPGLGSLYEQYF.

Here the CDR3 reads CASSPTTSGGADTGELFF. The CDR3 nucleotides are TGTGCCAGCTCACCTACGACTAGCGGTGGGGCCGACACCGGGGAGCTGTTTTTT. This chain uses TRBV18 with TRBJ2-2, with 9 bases fitting TRBD2. Trimming removed 3 bases from V and 3 bases from J; junction bases left unmatched: 11. CDR1 KGHSH and CDR2 LQKENI come from the germline V gene. The CDR3 sequence is 18 residues long. The full variable domain, with the rest looked up from reference TRBV18 and TRBJ2-2, is NAGVMQNPRHLVRRRGQEARLRCSPMKGHSHVYWYRQLPEEGLKFMVYLQKENIIDESGMPKERFSAEFPKEGPSILRIQQVVRGDSAAYFCASSPTTSGGADTGELFFGEGSRLTVL.

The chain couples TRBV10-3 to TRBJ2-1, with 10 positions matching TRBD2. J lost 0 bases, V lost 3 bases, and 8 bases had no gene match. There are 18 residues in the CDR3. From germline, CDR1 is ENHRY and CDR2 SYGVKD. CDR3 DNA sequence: TGTGCCATCAGTGAACGTACTAGCGGGACGAGCTCCTACAATGAGCAGTTCTTC. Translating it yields CAISERTSGTSSYNEQFF.

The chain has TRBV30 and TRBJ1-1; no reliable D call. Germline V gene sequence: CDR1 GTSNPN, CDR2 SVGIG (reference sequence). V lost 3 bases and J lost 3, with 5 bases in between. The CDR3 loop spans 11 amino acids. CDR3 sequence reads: CAWSIYTEAFF. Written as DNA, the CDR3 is TGTGCCTGGAGCATCTACACTGAAGCTTTCTTT.

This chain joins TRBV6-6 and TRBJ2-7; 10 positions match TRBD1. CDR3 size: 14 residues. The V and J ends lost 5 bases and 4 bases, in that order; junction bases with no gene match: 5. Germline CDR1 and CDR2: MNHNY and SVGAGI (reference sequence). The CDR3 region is CASSLGTGVYEQYF. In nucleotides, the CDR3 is TGTGCCAGCAGTCTCGGGACAGGGGTATACGAGCAGTACTTC.

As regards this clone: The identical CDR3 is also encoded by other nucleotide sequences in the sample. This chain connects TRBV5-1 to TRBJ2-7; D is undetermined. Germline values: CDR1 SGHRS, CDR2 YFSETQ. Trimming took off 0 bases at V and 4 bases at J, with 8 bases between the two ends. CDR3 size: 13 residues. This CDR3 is CASSLVSSYEQYF. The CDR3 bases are TGCGCCAGCAGCTTGGTGAGTAGTTACGAGCAGTACTTC.

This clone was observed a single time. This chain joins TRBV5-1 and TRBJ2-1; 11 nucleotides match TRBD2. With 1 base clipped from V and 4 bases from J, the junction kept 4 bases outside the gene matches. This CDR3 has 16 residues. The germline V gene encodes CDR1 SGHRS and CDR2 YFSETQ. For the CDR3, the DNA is TGCGCCAGCAGCTTGAGGACTAGCGGGTCTTACAATGAGCAGTTCTTC. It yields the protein CASSLRTSGSYNEQFF.

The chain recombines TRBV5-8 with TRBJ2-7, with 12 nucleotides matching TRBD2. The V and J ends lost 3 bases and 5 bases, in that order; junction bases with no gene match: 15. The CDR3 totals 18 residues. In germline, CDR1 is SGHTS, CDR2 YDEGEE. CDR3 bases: TGTGCCAGCAGCTCCGGGACCTTCCCCGGACTAGCGGGACACGAGCAGTACTTC. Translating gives CASSSGTFPGLAGHEQYF.

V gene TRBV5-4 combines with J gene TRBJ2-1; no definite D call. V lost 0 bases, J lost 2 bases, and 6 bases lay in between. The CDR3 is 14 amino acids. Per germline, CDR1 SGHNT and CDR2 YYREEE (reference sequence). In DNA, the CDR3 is TGTGCCAGCAGCTTGGTAGGGACCTACAATGAGCAGTTCTTC. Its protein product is CASSLVGTYNEQFF.

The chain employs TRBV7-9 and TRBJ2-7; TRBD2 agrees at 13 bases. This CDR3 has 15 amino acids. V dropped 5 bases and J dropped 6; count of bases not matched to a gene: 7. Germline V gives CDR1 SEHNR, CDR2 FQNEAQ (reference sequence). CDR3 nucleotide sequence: TGTGCCAGCAGCCTTTGGACTAGCGGGAGCGCCGAGCAGTACTTC. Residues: CASSLWTSGSAEQYF.

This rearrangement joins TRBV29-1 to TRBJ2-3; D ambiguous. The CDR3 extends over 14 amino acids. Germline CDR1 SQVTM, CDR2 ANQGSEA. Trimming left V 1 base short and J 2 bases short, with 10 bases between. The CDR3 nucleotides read TGCAGCGTTGAAGCCCCCCCGTTCACAGATACGCAGTATTTT. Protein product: CSVEAPPFTDTQYF.

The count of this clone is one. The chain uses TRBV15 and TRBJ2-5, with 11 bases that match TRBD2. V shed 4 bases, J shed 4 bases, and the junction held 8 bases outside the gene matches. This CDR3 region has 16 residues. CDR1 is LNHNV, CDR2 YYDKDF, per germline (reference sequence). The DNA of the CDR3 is TGTGCCACCAGCACCAATAGCGGGAGGGGAGCAGAGACCCAGTACTTC. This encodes CATSTNSGRGAETQYF. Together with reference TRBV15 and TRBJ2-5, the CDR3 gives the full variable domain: DAMVIQNPRYQVTQFGKPVTLSCSQTLNHNVMYWYQQKSSQAPKLLFHYYDKDFNNEADTPDNFQSRRPNTSFCFLDIRSPGLGDTAMYLCATSTNSGRGAETQYFGPGTRLLVL.

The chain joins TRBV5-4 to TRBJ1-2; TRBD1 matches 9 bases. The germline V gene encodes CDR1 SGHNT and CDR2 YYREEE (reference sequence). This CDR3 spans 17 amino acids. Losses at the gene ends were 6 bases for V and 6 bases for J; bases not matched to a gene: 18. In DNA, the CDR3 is TGTGCCAGCACCTACCCAACTGGACAGGGGCGACCTGATGGCTACACCTTC. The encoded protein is CASTYPTGQGRPDGYTF. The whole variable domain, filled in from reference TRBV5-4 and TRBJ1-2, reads ETGVTQSPTHLIKTRGQQVTLRCSSQSGHNTVSWYQQALGQGPQFIFQYYREEENGRGNFPPRFSGLQFPNYSSELNVNALELDDSALYLCASTYPTGQGRPDGYTFGSGTRLTVV.

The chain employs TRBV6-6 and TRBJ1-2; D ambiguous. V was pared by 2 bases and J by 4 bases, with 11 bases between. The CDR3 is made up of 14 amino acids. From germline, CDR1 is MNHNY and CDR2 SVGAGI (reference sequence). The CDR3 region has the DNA TGTGCCAGCAGTTACGGTGGGTTTGGCTATGGCTACACCTTC. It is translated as CASSYGGFGYGYTF.

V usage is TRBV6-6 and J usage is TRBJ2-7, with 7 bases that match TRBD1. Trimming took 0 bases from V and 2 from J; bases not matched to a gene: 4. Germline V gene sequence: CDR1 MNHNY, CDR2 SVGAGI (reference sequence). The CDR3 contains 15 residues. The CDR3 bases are TGTGCCAGCAGTTACTCCGGGACAGCTACCTACGAGCAGTACTTC. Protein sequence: CASSYSGTATYEQYF.

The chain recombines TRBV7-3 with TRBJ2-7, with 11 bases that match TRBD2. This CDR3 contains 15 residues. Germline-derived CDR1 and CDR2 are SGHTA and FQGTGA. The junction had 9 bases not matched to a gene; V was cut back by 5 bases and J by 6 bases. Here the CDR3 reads CASSQLAGGPIEQYF. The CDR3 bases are TGTGCCAGCAGCCAATTAGCGGGAGGGCCCATCGAGCAGTACTTC.

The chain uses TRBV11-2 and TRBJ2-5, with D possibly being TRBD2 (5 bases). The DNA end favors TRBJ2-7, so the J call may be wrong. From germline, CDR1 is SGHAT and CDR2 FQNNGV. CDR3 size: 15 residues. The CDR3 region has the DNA TGTGCCAGCAGTCGGACTGACTCTACTACCTACGAGCAGTACTTC. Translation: CASSRTDSTTYEQYF.

The CDR3 reads CASSPLSRERDNEQFF. The CDR3 nucleotides are TGTGCCAGCAGCCCCTTGAGTCGGGAGAGGGACAATGAGCAGTTCTTC. The chain couples TRBV7-9 to TRBJ2-1, with a possible D match to TRBD2 (6 bases). CDR1 is SEHNR, CDR2 FQNEAQ, per germline (reference sequence). V was pared by 5 bases and J by 5 bases, with 19 bases between. The CDR3 spans 16 residues. The variable domain in full, completed from reference TRBV7-9 and TRBJ2-1, reads DTGVSQNPRHKITKRGQNVTFRCDPISEHNRLYWYRQTLGQGPEFLTYFQNEAQLEKSRLLSDRFSAERPKGSFSTLEIQRTEQGDSAMYLCASSPLSRERDNEQFFGPGTRLTVL.